The 14 T cell receptor beta chains given below trace back to one sample, sequenced in a study of T-cell reconstitution after alpha-beta-depleted transplantation in children. Preparing the TCRbeta library involved the use of unique molecular identifiers. TCRdb passed the PCR reads through MiXCR, listing each CDR3 protein once. In the table there are some 500,000 distinct CDR3 sequences, approximately 32% of which are singletons. The sequencing used PBMCs from the stem cell graft donor, collected from the stem cell graft. All receptors derive from a human donor who donated a stem cell graft to a child with aplastic anemia.

This clonotype has just one count. The chain carries TRBV7-9 and TRBJ1-3; D remains unclear. The CDR3 runs to 17 residues. The germline gives CDR1 SEHNR, CDR2 FQNEAQ (reference sequence). With 0 bases removed from V and 1 base from J, the gap between germline ends came to 13 bases. The CDR3 nucleotides read TGTGCCAGCAGCTTAGCCTCCCCGGTCGTTTCTGGAAACACCATATATTTT. It encodes CASSLASPVVSGNTIYF.

This chain connects TRBV25-1 to TRBJ2-1; tentatively, D is TRBD1 (6 bases). The length of the CDR3 is 12 residues. V was pared by 7 bases and J by 14 bases, with 18 bases between. The germline gives CDR1 MGHDK, CDR2 SYGVNS. CDR3 amino acids: CASTTGTHPEFF. CDR3 nucleotide sequence: TGTGCCAGCACCACCGGGACACACCCGGAGTTCTTC.

The V gene is TRBV15, the J gene TRBJ2-3, with 8 bases that match TRBD1. The CDR3 spans 13 residues. Unmatched junction bases numbered 2, after V lost 3 bases and J lost 6 bases. Germline lookup yields CDR1 LNHNV and CDR2 YYDKDF (reference sequence). CDR3 sequence (DNA): TGTGCCACCAGCAGGGACAGGGCGGATACGCAGTATTTT. The encoded protein is CATSRDRADTQYF.

In this sample, this clonotype turned up many times. The chain uses TRBV4-3 and TRBJ2-7; TRBD2 matches at 9 bases. Germline-derived CDR1 and CDR2 are LGHNA and YSLEER. The V and J ends lost 6 bases and 2 bases, in that order; junction bases with no gene match: 8. The CDR3 is 15 amino acids. The CDR3 DNA follows: TGCGCCAGCAGATGGGCTATAGCGGGGGCCTACGAGCAGTACTTC. Its protein product is CASRWAIAGAYEQYF.

The chain recombines TRBV9 with TRBJ2-3; D call uncertain. Germline V gives CDR1 SGDLS, CDR2 YYNGEE. There are 15 residues in the CDR3. The V gene lost 3 bases and the J gene lost 0 bases, with 11 bases spanning the gap. DNA for the CDR3: TGTGCCAGCAGCGAGAGATCACCTAGCACAGATACGCAGTATTTT. This codes for CASSERSPSTDTQYF. Together with reference TRBV9 and TRBJ2-3, the CDR3 gives the full variable domain: DSGVTQTPKHLITATGQRVTLRCSPRSGDLSVYWYQQSLDQGLQFLIQYYNGEERAKGNILERFSAQQFPDLHSELNLSSLELGDSALYFCASSERSPSTDTQYFGPGTRLTVL.

In this sample, this clonotype turned up a few times. The gene calls are TRBV6-2 or TRBV6-3 and TRBJ2-1; 8 bases match TRBD2. V dropped 2 bases and J dropped 6; count of bases not matched to a gene: 6. CDR3 length: 15 residues. The V gene's germline CDR1 is MNHEY and CDR2 SVGEGT. The CDR3, as DNA: TGTGCCAGCAGTTACCGAGCGGGGGTAGGCAATGAGCAGTTCTTC. Residues: CASSYRAGVGNEQFF.

The chain combines TRBV12-3 or TRBV12-4 with TRBJ2-2; TRBD2 matches 8 bases. The CDR3 extends over 17 amino acids. With V trimmed by 5 bases and J by 6 bases, 14 bases remained unmatched. The CDR3 reads CASSPRRLATFPGELFF. The CDR3 nucleotides are TGTGCCAGCAGTCCCCGTCGACTAGCGACGTTCCCCGGGGAGCTGTTTTTT.

The chain uses TRBV29-1 and TRBJ1-1, with no clear D. CDR1 SQVTM and CDR2 ANQGSEA come from the germline V gene. The CDR3 totals 13 residues. Trimming pared 5 bases from V and 0 bases from J, leaving 10 bases between. The CDR3 reads CSVSRRMNTEAFF. CDR3 DNA sequence: TGCAGCGTTTCCAGACGCATGAACACTGAAGCTTTCTTT.

This chain uses TRBV5-4 with TRBJ2-5, with D possibly being TRBD2 (5 bases). CDR1 and CDR2 from the germline V gene are SGHNT and YYREEE (reference sequence). The germline V and J ends were trimmed by 2 bases and 2 bases, with 7 bases remaining between them. CDR3 length: 13 amino acids. CDR3: CASSFRRQETQYF. For the CDR3, the DNA is TGTGCCAGCAGCTTCAGGAGGCAAGAGACCCAGTACTTC.

V is TRBV29-1 and J is TRBJ2-1; D gene uncertain. V dropped 1 base and J dropped 7 bases, with 11 bases sitting between them. Germline CDR1 is SQVTM and CDR2 is ANQGSEA. This CDR3 comprises 13 residues. In DNA form, the CDR3 reads TGCAGCGTTGAAGCTGGGCTACCTAATGAGCAGTTCTTC. It codes for CSVEAGLPNEQFF.

The chain combines TRBV27 with TRBJ1-2; D might be TRBD1 (6 bases). Trimming removed 5 bases from V and 2 bases from J, with 18 bases in between. CDR1 and CDR2 from the germline V gene are MNHEY and SMNVEV (reference sequence). The CDR3 totals 16 residues. In DNA, the CDR3 is TGTGCCAGCAGTCCCGCCCTGTTGCAGGGGAACTATGGCTACACCTTC. Translated: CASSPALLQGNYGYTF.

This chain connects TRBV9 to TRBJ2-5; D not certain. Per the germline V gene, CDR1 is SGDLS and CDR2 is YYNGEE. CDR3 length equals 11 residues. The ends were cut back, 4 bases at V and 12 bases at J, with 13 bases in the middle. CDR3 DNA sequence: TGTGCCAGCAGCTCCCCGGGCTCCAAGTACTTC. Amino acids: CASSSPGSKYF.

This clonotype was counted between two and nine times. The chain combines TRBV4-2 with TRBJ1-4, with D tentatively TRBD1 (6 bases). The V end lost 6 bases, the J end lost 5 bases, and 16 bases lay between the germline ends. Germline loops: CDR1 LGHNA, CDR2 YNFKEQ. The CDR3 is 15 amino acids. DNA for the CDR3: TGTGCCAGCAGGCGTAACCGGGGGCCAAATGAAAAACTGTTTTTT. It translates to CASRRNRGPNEKLFF.

This clonotype was counted only a few times. This chain connects TRBV6-2 or TRBV6-3 to TRBJ2-2; D is uncertain. The CDR3 has 13 amino acids. Germline CDR1 reads MNHEY; CDR2 reads SVGEGT. The ends were cut back, 5 bases at V and 1 base at J, with 5 bases in the middle. CDR3 sequence (DNA): TGTGCCAGCAGTCCCGAGAACACCGGGGAGCTGTTTTTT. The encoded protein is CASSPENTGELFF.